These 4 T cell receptor beta chains originate from one sample sequenced in a study of T cells in Graves' hyperthyroidism and ophthalmopathy. The investigators amplified TCR beta CDR3 regions from RNA transcripts. The HTBI set primed first-round TCR CDR3 RT-PCR. TCRdb ran MiXCR on the multiplex PCR reads and lists one entry per CDR3 protein. The table lists hundreds of thousands of distinct CDR3 sequences, about a sixth of them singletons, with around an eighth in the top ten. The specimen sequenced was blood. The source of these receptors is a young woman with Graves' hyperthyroidism.

With regard to this clonotype: Its ends do not fully match the called genes, so a read error is possible. The chain links TRBV4-2 to TRBJ2-1; no firm D call. The germline gives CDR1 LGHNA, CDR2 YNFKEQ. The CDR3 runs to 14 residues. The DNA of the CDR3 is TGTGCCGGCAGCCAAGGAGACACATACAATGAGCAGTTCTTC. Translating gives CAGSQGDTYNEQFF.

This clonotype appeared many times. This chain links TRBV5-1 with TRBJ1-1; D is undetermined. The CDR3 has 14 amino acids. V gave up 4 bases and J gave up 1 base, with 11 bases separating them. The germline V gene has CDR1 SGHRS and CDR2 YFSETQ. The CDR3 protein is CASSTSVGNTEAFF. Here the CDR3 DNA reads TGCGCCAGCAGCACCTCAGTTGGGAACACTGAAGCTTTCTTT.

There are many counts of this clonotype. In nucleotides, the CDR3 is TGCGCCAGCAGCTTGTGGACTAGCGGCTTAAGCTCCTACAATGAGCAGTTCTTC. It translates to CASSLWTSGLSSYNEQFF. The chain uses TRBV5-1 and TRBJ2-1, with 10 nucleotides matching TRBD2. Germline V lookup: CDR1 SGHRS, CDR2 YFSETQ. This CDR3 contains 18 residues. With 1 base clipped from V and 0 bases from J, the junction kept 7 bases outside the gene matches.

The chain combines TRBV5-1 with TRBJ1-5, with 7 bases fitting TRBD1. This CDR3 is built from 15 residues. After removal of 4 bases from V and 4 bases from J, the junction contained 8 bases not matched to a gene. Germline lookup yields CDR1 SGHRS and CDR2 YFSETQ. CDR3 DNA sequence: TGCGCCAGCAGCCCTGATGGACAGGCAAATCAGCCCCAGCATTTT. This sequence encodes CASSPDGQANQPQHF.